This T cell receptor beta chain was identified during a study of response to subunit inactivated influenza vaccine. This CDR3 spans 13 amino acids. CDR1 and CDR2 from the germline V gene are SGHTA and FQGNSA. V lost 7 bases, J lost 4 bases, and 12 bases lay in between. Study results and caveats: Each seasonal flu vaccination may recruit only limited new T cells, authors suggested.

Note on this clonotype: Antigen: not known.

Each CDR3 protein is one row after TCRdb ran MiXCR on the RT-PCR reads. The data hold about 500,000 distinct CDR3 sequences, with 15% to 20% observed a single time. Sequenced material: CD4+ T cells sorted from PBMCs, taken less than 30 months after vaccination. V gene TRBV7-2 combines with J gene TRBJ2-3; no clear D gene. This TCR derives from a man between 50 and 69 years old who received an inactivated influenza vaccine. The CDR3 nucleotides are TGTGCCAGCAAGGCAGGAAAGGCAGATACGCAGTATTTT. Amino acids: CASKAGKADTQYF.